This is a list of T cell receptor beta chains from one sample in a study of T cell changes during pregnancy in multiple sclerosis. The protocol was immunoSEQ multiplex PCR, while the TCRdb copy is restricted to in-frame clones and leaves out a portion. The data show 36,000 or so clones, about 89% seen once. Specimen: CD8+ T cells from peripheral blood mononuclear cells, collected in the third trimester of pregnancy. The receptors shown here come from a female donor with multiple sclerosis, enrolled in a pregnancy study. CDR3s include the opening cysteine and the closing phenylalanine or tryptophan. Each record gives: J gene, D gene, V gene, clone size, CDR3 DNA, CDR3 protein. A D gene is named only where the DNA matches it firmly. A clone size is listed for some rows: how often the clone was seen (once, few, many), or a class if it is expanded.

TRBJ1-1 | - | TRBV9 | - | TGTGCCAGCAGCGGACCAGGGCCTCGGGCCGTGAACACTGAAGCTTTCTTT | CASSGPGPRAVNTEAFF
TRBJ2-7 | - | TRBV27 | - | TGTGCCAGCAGTTTCAGTCAGGCCTACGAGCAGTACTTC | CASSFSQAYEQYF
TRBJ1-6 | - | TRBV6-5 | few | TGTGCCAGCAGACCTCTAACAGGTTCTGGTTCACCCCTCCACTTT | CASRPLTGSGSPLHF
TRBJ2-7 | TRBD2 | TRBV7-9 | - | TGTGCCAGCAGCCCAACTAGCGGGGGATCTAGCGAGCAGTACTTC | CASSPTSGGSSEQYF
TRBJ2-1 | - | TRBV7-9 | - | TGTGCCAGCAGCTTTGGAGCGGGCAGGGATCGCTCCTACAATGAGCAGTTCTTC | CASSFGAGRDRSYNEQFF
TRBJ2-1 | TRBD2 | TRBV29-1 | - | TGCAGCGTTGGTAGTGAGCGGGGGGGGTATGAGCAGTTCTTC | CSVGSERGGYEQFF
TRBJ1-5 | TRBD1 | TRBV5-8 | - | TGTGCCAGCAGCTTTACAGGGGGCGCGAAGCAGCCCCAGCATTTT | CASSFTGGAKQPQHF
TRBJ1-2 | - | TRBV2 | - | TGTGCCAGCAGTGACGTCGGGGTTCGTGGCTATGGCTACACCTTC | CASSDVGVRGYGYTF
TRBJ1-2 | TRBD1 | TRBV19 | - | TGTGCCAGTGTAACCGGGACAGGGGACTATGGCTACACCTTC | CASVTGTGDYGYTF
TRBJ1-6 | - | TRBV7-2 | - | TGTGCCAGCAGCATACAGGGATCGGATTCACCCCTCCACTTT | CASSIQGSDSPLHF
TRBJ2-7 | - | TRBV29-1 | - | TGCAGCACCCGCGGCGGCTACGAGCAGTACTTC | CSTRGGYEQYF
TRBJ2-2 | TRBD2 | TRBV18 | - | TGTGCCAGCTCACCACCGGGGGGGAAACTCACCGGGGAGCTGTTTTTT | CASSPPGGKLTGELFF
TRBJ2-3 | - | TRBV5-1 | - | TGCGCCAGCAGCTTGAGCCAGCGGCGCACAGATACGCAGTATTTT | CASSLSQRRTDTQYF
TRBJ1-2 | - | TRBV30 | - | TGTGCCTGGAGTGAGAACAGGCTCAGCTATGGCTACACCTTC | CAWSENRLSYGYTF
TRBJ1-4 | TRBD1 | TRBV7-8 | - | TGTGCCAGCAGCTTAGTCAGGGGGGAACTGTTTTTT | CASSLVRGELFF
TRBJ2-7 | TRBD2 | TRBV6-1 | many | TGTGCCAGCAGTGAAGTTGAGGTAGCGGGGCCCTACGAGCAGTACTTC | CASSEVEVAGPYEQYF
TRBJ1-1 | TRBD1 | TRBV27 | - | TGTGCCAGCAGTTTAGCACAGGGGGTTGGAACTGAAGCTTTCTTT | CASSLAQGVGTEAFF
TRBJ2-3 | - | TRBV29-1 | - | TGCAGCGTTACGACAGATATGACAGATACGCAGTATTTT | CSVTTDMTDTQYF
TRBJ2-7 | - | TRBV7-9 | - | TGTGCCAGCAGCTCCTCCCCGGCGGACAGTTGGGCCTACGAGCAGTACTTC | CASSSSPADSWAYEQYF
TRBJ2-5 | - | TRBV7-9 | - | TGTGCCAGCAGCCCAGGCGTGGGACTCCAAGAGACCCAGTACTTC | CASSPGVGLQETQYF
TRBJ1-2 | - | TRBV18 | few | TGTGCCAGCTCCTCGACCGCGGCACCCACTAACTATGGCTACACCTTC | CASSSTAAPTNYGYTF
TRBJ1-1 | TRBD1 | TRBV29-1 | once | TGCAGCGCCGAAGGGACAGGGGTGAACACTGAAGCTTTCTTT | CSAEGTGVNTEAFF
TRBJ2-7 | - | TRBV5-1 | - | TGCGCCAGCAGCTTGTCCCGGGACACGACCCTAAACACCTACGAGCAGTACTTC | CASSLSRDTTLNTYEQYF
TRBJ1-2 | - | TRBV5-4 | - | TGTGCCAGCAGCTCTACAGGGTTTGGGGATGGCTACACCTTC | CASSSTGFGDGYTF
TRBJ1-1 | - | TRBV5-5 | once | TGTGCCAGCAGCTACACTTTGTTTGGACAGAATTTAAACACTGAAGCTTTCTTT | CASSYTLFGQNLNTEAFF
TRBJ2-6 | - | TRBV21-1 | - | TGTGCCAGCAGCATGAGAACTAGCGGGATAGTTCCTGGGGCCAACGTCCTGACTTTC | CASSMRTSGIVPGANVLTF
TRBJ2-1 | TRBD2 | TRBV14 | - | TGTGCCAGCAGCCATAGCGGGGGGCCTTACAATGAGCAGTTCTTC | CASSHSGGPYNEQFF
TRBJ2-7 | - | TRBV7-9 | once | TGTGCCAGCAGCTTATCGTCGGACGAGCAGTACTTC | CASSLSSDEQYF
TRBJ1-1 | TRBD1 | TRBV12-5 | - | TGTGCTAGTGGCCTAACAGGGGGAGAACCTGAAGCTTTCTTT | CASGLTGGEPEAFF
TRBJ1-1 | - | TRBV6-5 | - | TGTGCCAGCATTTTTTCCCCTGGACAGCTAACTGAAGCTTTCTTT | CASIFSPGQLTEAFF
TRBJ1-2 | - | TRBV30 | - | TGTGCCTGGAGTGGGGCCACAAACTATGGCTACACCTTC | CAWSGATNYGYTF
TRBJ2-7 | TRBD1 | TRBV5-8 | medium-sized | TGTGCCAGCAGCTCTCGACAGGGACCGTCGTACGAGCAGTACTTC | CASSSRQGPSYEQYF
TRBJ1-1 | TRBD1 | TRBV11-2 | - | TGTGCCAGCAGCTTAGAAGGGGGCCTGAACACTGAAGCTTTCTTT | CASSLEGGLNTEAFF
TRBJ2-7 | - | TRBV2 | - | TGTGCCAATGCAGGGCAGGGGCGTTCCTACGAGCAGTACTTC | CANAGQGRSYEQYF
TRBJ2-1 | TRBD2 | TRBV6-5 | - | TGTGCCAGCAGTTCCCAACTAGCGGGGGGATACAATGAGCAGTTCTTC | CASSSQLAGGYNEQFF
TRBJ2-1 | - | TRBV11-2 | - | TGTGCCAGCAGCCCCCCTCCTAGTCTCCCGGTTAGCTCCTACAATGAGCAGTTCTTC | CASSPPPSLPVSSYNEQFF
TRBJ2-1 | TRBD2 | TRBV6-4 | - | TGTGCCAGCAGTGAGAAGGCTAGCGGGGGTGATGAGCAGTTCTTC | CASSEKASGGDEQFF
TRBJ2-2 | - | TRBV6-5 | - | TGTGCCACGAATTCACAGGGTACGAACACCGGGGAGCTGTTTTTT | CATNSQGTNTGELFF
TRBJ2-1 | TRBD2 | TRBV11-2 | - | TGTGCCAGCAGCTTAGACTTAGCGGGAGGATCCTACAATGAGCAGTTCTTC | CASSLDLAGGSYNEQFF
TRBJ2-1 | TRBD2 | TRBV2 | - | TGTGCCAGCAGGACGTCTAGCGGCCCCAGGATCCATGAGCAGTTCTTC | CASRTSSGPRIHEQFF
TRBJ1-6 | - | TRBV7-2 | - | TGTGCCAGCAGTAGTCAGGGAAATTCACCCCTCCACTTT | CASSSQGNSPLHF
TRBJ2-1 | TRBD2 | TRBV19 | - | TGTGCCAGTAGTATGTCTAGCGGGTCCTACAATGAGCAGTTCTTC | CASSMSSGSYNEQFF
TRBJ2-1 | - | TRBV11-3 | - | TGTGCCAGCAGCTTTGCAGGGGCCTACAATGAGCAGTTCTTC | CASSFAGAYNEQFF
TRBJ1-2 | TRBD1 | TRBV5-6 | - | TGTGCCAGCGATCGACAGGGGTTCAACTATGGCTACACCTTC | CASDRQGFNYGYTF
TRBJ1-6 | TRBD1 | TRBV27 | - | TGTGCCAGCAGCCCGACAGGGTACACTCCCCTCCACTTT | CASSPTGYTPLHF
TRBJ2-2 | - | TRBV27 | - | TGTGCCAGCAGTTATCGGACAGTCGCGAACACCGGGGAGCTGTTTTTT | CASSYRTVANTGELFF
TRBJ1-1 | - | TRBV4-2 | once | TGTGCCAGCAGCCAAGGGTACGCAACTTCGGTGGCGGGGGGGAACACTGAAGCTTTCTTT | CASSQGYATSVAGGNTEAFF
TRBJ1-5 | - | TRBV4-1 | few | TGCGCCAGCAGCCAAGAAGCCGGTAGCAATCAGCCCCAGCATTTT | CASSQEAGSNQPQHF
TRBJ1-1 | - | TRBV10-3 | - | TGTGCCATCGCGACACAGAACACTGAAGCTTTCTTT | CAIATQNTEAFF
TRBJ2-7 | - | TRBV11-2 | - | TGTGCCAGCAGCTCGAGGGCGAGCGAGCAGTACTTC | CASSSRASEQYF
TRBJ1-4 | TRBD1 | TRBV9 | - | TGTGCCAGCAGCGCTTGGGACAGGGGGAATGAAAAACTGTTTTTT | CASSAWDRGNEKLFF
TRBJ1-1 | TRBD1 | TRBV7-9 | - | TGTGCCAGCAGCTTGGGACAGGGGGACACTGAAGCTTTCTTT | CASSLGQGDTEAFF
TRBJ1-1 | - | TRBV27 | - | TGTGCCTGCCATCGGGGGGTTTCGAACACTGAAGCTTTCTTT | CACHRGVSNTEAFF
TRBJ2-1 | TRBD1 | TRBV5-1 | - | TGCGCCAGCAGCTTGGGGACAGGGGTTGTTTACAATGAGCAGTTCTTC | CASSLGTGVVYNEQFF
TRBJ1-2 | - | TRBV11-3 | - | TGTGCCAGCCTTCATGACTGTGGCAACTATGGCTACACCTTC | CASLHDCGNYGYTF
TRBJ2-4 | - | TRBV14 | - | TGTGCCAGCAGCCCTACCTGGGGGCTAGCCAAAAACATTCAGTACTTC | CASSPTWGLAKNIQYF
TRBJ1-5 | - | TRBV5-1 | once | TGCGCCAGCAGCGAGCAGGGGACCCAGCCCCAGCATTTT | CASSEQGTQPQHF
TRBJ2-1 | - | TRBV7-9 | - | TGTGCCAGCAGACCTTTCAGGGATGAGCAGTTCTTC | CASRPFRDEQFF
TRBJ1-1 | TRBD1 | TRBV2 | - | TGTGCCAGCAGTGATTATAGGGACAGGGTTTTGGACACTGAAGCTTTCTTT | CASSDYRDRVLDTEAFF